The present T cell receptor beta chain was sequenced within a study of Graves' ophthalmopathy and Graves' hyperthyroidism. Using RNA transcripts, the TCR beta CDR3 regions were amplified. First-round RT-PCR with HTBI primers preceded a second-round multiplex PCR. One entry per CDR3 protein results from TCRdb running MiXCR on the multiplex PCR reads. The data show about 500,000 distinct CDR3 sequences, 35% to 45% seen once. This CDR3 is built from 17 residues. Germline CDR1 is SGHTA and CDR2 is FQGTGA. V dropped 3 bases and J dropped 7; count of bases not matched to a gene: 8. The clonotype was recovered from an adult man with Graves' hyperthyroidism. The chain recombines TRBV7-3 with TRBJ1-6; 11 nucleotides match TRBD1. Sequences were obtained from peripheral blood or thyroid tissue (not recorded which). The CDR3 region is CASSFRDRGTPNSPLHF. The DNA for the CDR3 is TGTGCCAGCAGCTTCCGGGACAGGGGGACGCCGAATTCACCCCTCCACTTT.